The 8 T cell receptor beta chains given below trace back to one sample, sequenced in a study of shared clonotypes between healthy human individuals (dated by TCRdb to 2020 to 2022). CD8 naive samples were obtained by positive selection for CCR7 among CD45RO-negative cells, yielding a CD45RA+CCR7+ population from which TemRA cells were excluded. Libraries came from the immunoSEQ multiplex PCR assay. Not all clones reach the TCRdb copy of this immuneACCESS table, which keeps in-frame sequences only. Checked studies attribute under half of the gap to unresolved V genes and leave the rest unexplained. The sample table contains around 1.9 million clones; only one count was recorded for 85% to 95% of them. The ten top clones hold 1.5% to 2% of the sample. The sample taken for sequencing was naive CD8+ T cells from PBMCs. What this sample's cell subset or site label stands for: CD45RA+CCR7+. These receptor sequences come from a man between 18 and 35 years old in good health. Some clones in this sample may be carry-over from other donors' samples.

This rearrangement joins TRBV10-1 to TRBJ2-6, with D uncertain. The CDR3 spans 15 residues. V was trimmed by 4 bases and J by 2 bases, leaving 9 bases between them. The V gene's germline CDR1 is WNHNN and CDR2 SYGVQD (reference sequence). This CDR3 is CASSGGPPGANVLTF. Here the CDR3 DNA reads TGCGCCAGCAGTGGAGGACCCCCTGGGGCCAACGTCCTGACTTTC.

A remark on this clone: The same CDR3 arises from other DNA sequences in this sample as well. V gene TRBV5-1 combines with J gene TRBJ2-1; D may be TRBD2 (5 bases). Trimming took off 3 bases at V and 3 bases at J, with 7 bases between the two ends. CDR3 length equals 13 residues. From germline, CDR1 is SGHRS and CDR2 YFSETQ. For the CDR3, the DNA is TGCGCCAGCAGCTGGACTGGCTACAATGAGCAGTTCTTC. This codes for CASSWTGYNEQFF.

V and J are TRBV7-9 and TRBJ2-3; D perhaps matches TRBD1 (6 bases). Trimming removed 5 bases from V and 1 base from J, with 16 bases in between. Per the germline V gene, CDR1 is SEHNR and CDR2 is FQNEAQ (reference sequence). The CDR3 totals 16 residues. The CDR3 nucleotides are TGTGCCAGCAGCATACCACAGGGCCCCGGCACAGATACGCAGTATTTT. Protein sequence: CASSIPQGPGTDTQYF.

This chain links TRBV28 with TRBJ1-4; 10 bases map to TRBD1. The CDR3 consists of 18 residues. V shed 5 bases, J shed 7 bases, and the junction held 16 bases outside the gene matches. The germline CDR1 and CDR2 sequences are MDHEN and SYDVKM. CDR3 region: CASSPGTGAPTPTEKLFF. CDR3 in DNA: TGTGCCAGCAGTCCCGGGACAGGGGCACCTACGCCCACTGAAAAACTGTTTTTT.

The chain employs TRBV27 and TRBJ1-1; no clear D. CDR3 length: 12 amino acids. Looked up from germline, CDR1 is MNHEY and CDR2 is SMNVEV (reference sequence). Trimming shortened V by 5 bases and J by 5 bases, and 9 bases separated the two germline ends. The CDR3 region has the DNA TGTGCCAGCAGTCCCCTCGGGACTGAAGCTTTCTTT. Translation: CASSPLGTEAFF.

V gene TRBV28 combines with J gene TRBJ2-7; the match to TRBD1 covers 7 bases. CDR1 and CDR2 (germline): MDHEN, SYDVKM. The junction had 13 bases not matched to a gene; V was cut back by 5 bases and J by 3 bases. This CDR3 is 16 amino acids long. The CDR3 loop is CASSPQPTGQVYEQYF. The CDR3 DNA reads as TGTGCCAGCAGTCCACAACCTACAGGACAGGTCTACGAGCAGTACTTC.

V usage is TRBV6-1 and J usage is TRBJ1-2; D is undetermined. Germline assignment: CDR1 MNHNS and CDR2 SASEGT. The CDR3 has 12 residues. With 3 bases removed from V and 4 bases from J, the gap between germline ends came to 6 bases. The CDR3 reads CASSDGSYGYTF. CDR3 nucleotides: TGTGCCAGCAGTGACGGTAGCTATGGCTACACCTTC.

The chain joins TRBV5-1 to TRBJ2-5; the match to TRBD1 covers 7 bases. Germline trimming cut 4 bases from V and 5 bases from J; bases unmatched to any gene: 11. CDR1 is SGHRS and CDR2 is YFSETQ in the germline V gene. The CDR3 has 15 amino acids. CDR3 nucleotide sequence: TGCGCCAGCAGCAGAGAAACAGGGGTAGGGGAGACCCAGTACTTC. It encodes CASSRETGVGETQYF. The full variable domain, with the rest looked up from reference TRBV5-1 and TRBJ2-5, is KAGVTQTPRYLIKTRGQQVTLSCSPISGHRSVSWYQQTPGQGLQFLFEYFSETQRNKGNFPGRFSGRQFSNSRSEMNVSTLELGDSALYLCASSRETGVGETQYFGPGTRLLVL.